One and the same sample provided the 17 T cell receptor beta chains below, sequenced in a study of blood T cell repertoires in COVID-19. Repertoires were generated with immunoSEQ multiplex PCR, while TCRdb's copy carries only in-frame clones and drops some. The repertoire consists of approximately 200,000 clones, with 94% occurring once and the leading ten covering 0.76%. Sequences were obtained from peripheral blood. The source of these receptors is a man aged 25 to 40 with COVID-19, enrolled during active disease.

This clone is a singleton in its sample. The chain links TRBV5-6 to TRBJ1-6; possibly TRBD1 for D (5 bases). The CDR3 has 17 residues. V lost 3 bases to trimming and J lost 3 bases, with 16 bases between them. Germline V CDR1 and CDR2: SGHDT, YYEEEE. For the CDR3, the DNA is TGTGCCAGCAGCTCGAGAACAGACAGTTTCTATAATTCACCCCTCCACTTT. This encodes CASSSRTDSFYNSPLHF.

This clone was counted ten times or more. The chain recombines TRBV4-1 with TRBJ2-2; 11 nucleotides match TRBD2. V shed 3 bases, J shed 6 bases, and the junction held 3 bases outside the gene matches. Looked up from germline, CDR1 is MGHRA and CDR2 is YSYEKL. This CDR3 contains 15 residues. Here the CDR3 DNA reads TGCGCCAGCAGCCACCTTAGCGGGGGGGCCGGGGAGCTGTTTTTT. This translates into CASSHLSGGAGELFF.

The chain recombines TRBV5-4 with TRBJ1-2, with 7 bases that match TRBD1. Germline CDR1 and CDR2: SGHNT and YYREEE (reference sequence). The V gene end was trimmed by 0 bases and the J gene end by 4 bases; junction bases not matched to a gene: 6. The CDR3 contains 15 residues. As DNA, the CDR3 is TGTGCCAGCAGCTTGGGGGCGGACAGGAGCTATGGCTACACCTTC. As protein: CASSLGADRSYGYTF.

The genes are TRBV3-1 (or the pseudogene TRBV3-2) and TRBJ2-3; possibly TRBD2 for D (7 bases). Germline V gene data show CDR1 as LGHDT and CDR2 as YNNKEL (reference sequence). V lost 0 bases and J 3 bases, leaving 22 bases between the germline ends. The CDR3 loop spans 19 amino acids. In DNA form, the CDR3 reads TGTGCCAGCAGCCAAGATGCGGGGGCCTGGATCGGGCGAACAGATACGCAGTATTTT. This gives the protein CASSQDAGAWIGRTDTQYF.

V gene TRBV19 combines with J gene TRBJ2-7; 8 positions agree with TRBD1. In germline, CDR1 is LNHDA, CDR2 SQIVND (reference sequence). The CDR3 consists of 15 residues. V dropped 4 bases and J dropped 0; count of bases not matched to a gene: 5. The CDR3 DNA reads TGTGCCAGTAGTAGCGCAGGGGGCTTCTCCTACGAGCAGTACTTC. It yields the protein CASSSAGGFSYEQYF. Variable domain in full (rest from reference TRBV19 and TRBJ2-7): DGGITQSPKYLFRKEGQNVTLSCEQNLNHDAMYWYRQDPGQGLRLIYYSQIVNDFQKGDIAEGYSVSREKKESFPLTVTSAQKNPTAFYLCASSSAGGFSYEQYFGPGTRLTVT.

This chain links TRBV15 with TRBJ1-5, with D possibly being TRBD1 (5 bases). CDR1 is LNHNV, CDR2 YYDKDF, per germline (reference sequence). The CDR3 runs to 16 residues. With 0 bases removed from V and 0 bases from J, the gap between germline ends came to 9 bases. The CDR3 protein is CATSRDGAFSNQPQHF. DNA for the CDR3: TGTGCCACCAGCAGAGATGGGGCATTTAGCAATCAGCCCCAGCATTTT.

The chain has TRBV19 and TRBJ1-1, with D uncertain. The CDR3 has 13 residues. V was trimmed by 7 bases and J by 3 bases, leaving 12 bases between them. The V gene's germline CDR1 is LNHDA and CDR2 SQIVND (reference sequence). CDR3 coding DNA: TGTGCCAGTAACCGGGAAGGGTACACTGAAGCTTTCTTT. Amino acid sequence: CASNREGYTEAFF.

In DNA form, the CDR3 reads TGTGCCAGCAGCCAAGGACCTACTACCAGCTCCTACAATGAGCAGTTCTTC. This sequence encodes CASSQGPTTSSYNEQFF. The V gene is TRBV3-1 (or the pseudogene TRBV3-2), the J gene TRBJ2-1; D not resolved. Trimming shortened V by 1 base and J by 0 bases, and 13 bases separated the two germline ends. Germline-derived CDR1 and CDR2 are LGHDT and YNNKEL (reference sequence). The CDR3 has 17 residues.

The chain has TRBV19 and TRBJ1-5; no clear D. Trimming shortened V by 5 bases and J by 7 bases, and 9 bases separated the two germline ends. The germline V gene encodes CDR1 LNHDA and CDR2 SQIVND (reference sequence). The length of the CDR3 is 12 residues. CDR3 loop: CASSPGGQPQHF. For the CDR3, the DNA is TGTGCCAGTAGTCCGGGAGGACAGCCCCAGCATTTT.

The V call is TRBV5-1, the J call TRBJ1-1; 8 positions match TRBD1. Germline lookup yields CDR1 SGHRS and CDR2 YFSETQ. V trimming: 4 bases; J trimming: 6 bases; junction bases outside the gene matches: 5. CDR3 length equals 13 residues. The CDR3 region is CASSRTQGAEAFF. The DNA for the CDR3 is TGCGCCAGCAGCCGAACACAGGGGGCTGAAGCTTTCTTT.

The chain couples TRBV19 to TRBJ2-7, with 7 bases matching TRBD2. V shed 4 bases and J 2 bases; nucleotides not matched to a gene: 5. Germline V gene lookup returns CDR1 LNHDA and CDR2 SQIVND (reference sequence). This CDR3 has 14 residues. The CDR3 region is CASSSRRGTYEQYF. In DNA form, the CDR3 reads TGTGCCAGTAGTAGTCGGCGGGGGACCTACGAGCAGTACTTC.

J is TRBJ1-2 and V is TRBV5-6; D unresolved. Germline loops: CDR1 SGHDT, CDR2 YYEEEE. This CDR3 spans 12 amino acids. The V end lost 1 base, the J end lost 7 bases, and 8 bases lay between the germline ends. For the CDR3, the DNA is TGTGCCAGCAGCTTGTCGGTGAGTGGCTACACCTTC. Translated, it gives CASSLSVSGYTF. The full variable domain, completed using reference TRBV5-6 and TRBJ1-2, is DAGVTQSPTHLIKTRGQQVTLRCSPKSGHDTVSWYQQALGQGPQFIFQYYEEEERQRGNFPDRFSGHQFPNYSSELNVNALLLGDSALYLCASSLSVSGYTFGSGTRLTVV.

This clone has only one observation. The DNA for the CDR3 is TGTGCCAGTAGTATAGAAGGAGGAACCTACGAGCAGTACTTC. This encodes CASSIEGGTYEQYF. The chain uses TRBV19 and TRBJ2-7; TRBD2 might be the D (5 bases). V shed 0 bases and J shed 2 bases, with 8 bases lying between them. The V gene's germline CDR1 is LNHDA and CDR2 SQIVND (reference sequence). This CDR3 contains 14 residues.

The chain couples TRBV2 to TRBJ1-5, with TRBD1 matching 11 bases. The germline gives CDR1 SNHLY, CDR2 FYNNEI. The V segment lost 4 bases and the J segment 2 bases; nucleotides outside the gene matches: 4. The CDR3 contains 16 residues. CDR3 in DNA: TGTGCCAGCAGTGGGACAGGGGGCATGGGCAATCAGCCCCAGCATTTT. Amino acid sequence: CASSGTGGMGNQPQHF.

The V call is TRBV4-1, the J call TRBJ2-1; 9 bases are shared with TRBD2. Looked up from germline, CDR1 is MGHRA and CDR2 is YSYEKL. The CDR3 extends over 19 amino acids. The V and J ends lost 0 bases and 1 base, in that order; junction bases with no gene match: 10. The CDR3 DNA is TGCGCCAGCAGCCAAGAACGGGCTAGCGGGGACCATTCCTACAATGAGCAGTTCTTC. Protein sequence: CASSQERASGDHSYNEQFF.

J is TRBJ1-4 and V is TRBV29-1; the D gene is possibly TRBD1 (5 bases). Trimming removed 7 bases from V and 12 bases from J, with 15 bases in between. The CDR3 is made up of 11 amino acids. The germline gives CDR1 SQVTM, CDR2 ANQGSEA. This chain's CDR3 is CSGDYWGELFF. CDR3 DNA: TGCAGCGGGGATTACTGGGGGGAACTGTTTTTT. The full variable domain, completed using reference TRBV29-1 and TRBJ1-4, is SAVISQKPSRDICQRGTSLTIQCQVDSQVTMMFWYRQQPGQSLTLIATANQGSEATYESGFVIDKFPISRPNLTFSTLTVSNMSPEDSSIYLCSGDYWGELFFGSGTQLSVL.

The J gene is TRBJ2-1, the V gene TRBV5-5, with TRBD1 matching over 7 bases. Germline-derived CDR1 and CDR2 are SGHKS and YYEKEE (reference sequence). Trimming at V came to 0 bases and at J to 6 bases, leaving 9 bases not matched to a gene. This CDR3 region has 16 residues. CDR3 in DNA: TGTGCCAGCAGCTTGGATCCAGGGGGTTTTAGCAATGAGCAGTTCTTC. Translation gives CASSLDPGGFSNEQFF.